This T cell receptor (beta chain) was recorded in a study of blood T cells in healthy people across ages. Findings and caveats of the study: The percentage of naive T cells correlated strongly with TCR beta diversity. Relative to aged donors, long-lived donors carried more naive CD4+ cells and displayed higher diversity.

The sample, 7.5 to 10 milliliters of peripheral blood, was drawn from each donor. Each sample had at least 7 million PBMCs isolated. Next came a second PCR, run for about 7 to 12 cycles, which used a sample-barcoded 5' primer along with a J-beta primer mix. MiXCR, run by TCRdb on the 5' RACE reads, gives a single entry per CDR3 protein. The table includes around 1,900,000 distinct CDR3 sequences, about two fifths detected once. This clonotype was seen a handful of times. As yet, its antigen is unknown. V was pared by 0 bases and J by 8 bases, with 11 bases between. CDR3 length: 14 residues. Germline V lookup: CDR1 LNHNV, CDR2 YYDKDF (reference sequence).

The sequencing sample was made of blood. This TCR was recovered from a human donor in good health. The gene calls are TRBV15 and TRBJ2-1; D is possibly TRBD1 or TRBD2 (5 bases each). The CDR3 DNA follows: TGTGCCACCAGCAGAGATCAACGGGGACATGAGCAGTTCTTC. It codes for CATSRDQRGHEQFF.